One sample yielded the 26 T cell receptor beta chains listed below, sequenced in a study of metastatic and nonmetastatic thyroid tumors. From the PCR reads, TCRdb re-called clones with MiXCR. The sample holds around 30,000 clones; 20% to 25% are singletons and the top ten take roughly 2.2%. Thyroid surgery had not been preceded by any treatment in any patient. Material for sequencing was blood. The receptors derive from a female donor with papillary thyroid cancer or a benign thyroid nodule (not recorded which). Some clones in this sample may be carry-over from other donors' samples.

With respect to this clone: The same CDR3 also results from other DNA sequences found in this sample. This chain uses TRBV27 with TRBJ2-6; D is unclear. The germline CDR1 and CDR2 sequences are MNHEY and SMNVEV (reference sequence). The CDR3 is 13 amino acids. Trimming pared 8 bases from V and 6 bases from J, leaving 11 bases between. CDR3 in DNA: TGTGCCAGCGGGCACACTGTGGCCAACGTCCTGACTTTC. Translating gives CASGHTVANVLTF.

In its sample, this clone was seen many times. Here the CDR3 DNA reads TGCGCCAGCAGCCTGCAGGGGACTAGCGGGTACAATGAGCAGTTCTTC. Amino acid sequence: CASSLQGTSGYNEQFF. This chain connects TRBV5-1 to TRBJ2-1; 12 bases match TRBD2. This CDR3 has 16 amino acids. Trimming cost V 4 bases and J 4 bases; bases outside gene matches: 6. The germline gives CDR1 SGHRS, CDR2 YFSETQ.

This clone has ten or more counts. The chain uses TRBV2 and TRBJ2-5, with 12 nucleotides matching TRBD2. Germline CDR1 reads SNHLY; CDR2 reads FYNNEI. The CDR3 is 15 residues long. V lost 1 base, J lost 5 bases, and 2 bases stayed unmatched. The CDR3 protein is CASSEVGLAGETQYF. The DNA of the CDR3 is TGTGCCAGCAGTGAAGTTGGACTAGCGGGGGAGACCCAGTACTTC.

This clone has a handful of counts. Mismatch with germline at one junction end may stem from a read error. The chain couples TRBV6-1 to TRBJ1-1; a weak D match, TRBD1 (5 bases). Germline loops: CDR1 MNHNS, CDR2 SASEGT. This CDR3 is built from 13 residues. The CDR3 reads CASTWDGKTEAFF. As DNA, the CDR3 is TGTGCCAGTACTTGGGACGGGAAGACTGAAGCTTTCTTC.

This clone was recorded many times. V is TRBV30 and J is TRBJ2-7; the D call may be TRBD1 or TRBD2 (6 bases each). The V end was cut by 0 bases, the J end by 4 bases, with 13 bases between. The CDR3 extends over 14 amino acids. Germline V gene data show CDR1 as GTSNPN and CDR2 as SVGIG (reference sequence). The CDR3 DNA sequence: TGTGCCTGGAGTGTCCAGGGGAGGAATTACGAGCAGTACTTC. It encodes CAWSVQGRNYEQYF.

This clone was observed many times. This sequence joins TRBV11-1 and TRBJ2-1, with unresolved D. Germline assignment: CDR1 SGHAT and CDR2 FQDESV (reference sequence). V was shortened by 6 bases and J by 0 bases, with 12 bases between the two germline ends. This CDR3 region has 15 residues. The DNA of the CDR3 is TGTGCCAGCAGTTTTGACCAGAGCTCCTACAATGAGCAGTTCTTC. Translating it yields CASSFDQSSYNEQFF.

The chain combines TRBV2 with TRBJ2-7, with TRBD2 as a possible D gene (5 bases). The CDR3 spans 12 residues. V was cut by 7 bases and J by 5 bases, with 12 bases left in between. CDR1 and CDR2 from the germline V gene are SNHLY and FYNNEI. The CDR3, as DNA: TGTGCCAGCACTAGAGGGTGGAACGAGCAGTACTTC. This codes for CASTRGWNEQYF.

This clone has a handful of counts. At one boundary the junction diverges from the germline segment, which might be a read error. The CDR3 spells CASRPGTSSHEQYF. The CDR3 nucleotides read TGTGCCAGCAGACCCGGGACTAGCTCCCACGAGCAGTACTTC. V gene TRBV12-3 or TRBV12-4 combines with J gene TRBJ2-7; TRBD2 agrees at 9 bases. CDR3 size: 14 residues.

This clone came up a few times. The V gene is TRBV28, the J gene TRBJ1-1; D is possibly TRBD1 (5 bases). The germline V gene has CDR1 MDHEN and CDR2 SYDVKM. The CDR3 has 16 amino acids. V was cut by 7 bases and J by 1 base, with 19 bases left in between. The CDR3 DNA is TGTGCCAGCATCCAAATGGGGCAGTGCTCGAACACTGAAGCTTTCTTT. It translates to CASIQMGQCSNTEAFF.

This clone is categorized as medium-sized. The rearrangement joins TRBV10-3 to TRBJ2-7; D may be TRBD1 (6 bases). V dropped 1 base and J dropped 0 bases, with 16 bases sitting between them. Germline loops: CDR1 ENHRY, CDR2 SYGVKD. The CDR3 length is 17 residues. Here the CDR3 reads CAISEFDRFKPSYEQYF. CDR3 DNA sequence: TGTGCCATCAGTGAGTTCGACAGGTTTAAACCCTCCTACGAGCAGTACTTC.

In its sample, this clone was seen many times. A much larger clone lies a single base off, so this may be a read error. This chain uses TRBV6-5 with TRBJ2-2; D perhaps matches TRBD1 (5 bases). V was clipped by 5 bases and J by 6 bases, with 16 bases between them. This CDR3 region has 15 residues. From germline, CDR1 is MNHEY and CDR2 SVGAGI. Written as DNA, the CDR3 is TGTGCCAGCAGTCAGCAGGGTTGGTGGGCCGGGGAGCTGTTTTTT. The encoded protein is CASSQQGWWAGELFF.

This clone was seen repeatedly, ten times or more. The V call is TRBV12-3 or TRBV12-4, the J call TRBJ1-2; 9 positions agree with TRBD1. The V gene end was trimmed by 9 bases and the J gene end by 3 bases; junction bases not matched to a gene: 8. There are 14 residues in the CDR3. The CDR3 nucleotides are TGTGCCAGTTTTCCGGGACAGGGAGACTATGGCTACACCTTC. It encodes CASFPGQGDYGYTF.

This clone has ten or more counts. Since a much larger clone is just one base distant, this may be a read error. V usage is TRBV15 and J usage is TRBJ2-1; 8 bases match TRBD1. CDR3 size: 14 residues. Germline V gene data show CDR1 as LNHNV and CDR2 as YYDKDF (reference sequence). The CDR3 protein is CATSRGAGGNEQLF. DNA of the CDR3: TGTGCCACCAGCAGAGGGGCAGGGGGCAATGAGCAGCTCTTC.

This clone was counted at least ten times. The chain uses TRBV14 and TRBJ2-1, with D possibly being TRBD1 or TRBD2 (5 bases each). In germline, CDR1 is SGHDN, CDR2 FVKESK. This CDR3 has 17 amino acids. The germline V and J ends were trimmed by 1 base and 3 bases, with 16 bases remaining between them. The CDR3 DNA sequence: TGTGCCAGCAGCCAAGCCGGGACGACTCTCCTCTACAATGAGCAGTTCTTC. Protein sequence: CASSQAGTTLLYNEQFF. The variable domain in full, completed from reference TRBV14 and TRBJ2-1, reads EAGVTQFPSHSVIEKGQTVTLRCDPISGHDNLYWYRRVMGKEIKFLLHFVKESKQDESGMPNNRFLAERTGGTYSTLKVQPAELEDSGVYFCASSQAGTTLLYNEQFFGPGTRLTVL.

Ten or more counts support this clone. The chain recombines TRBV7-9 with TRBJ2-1; TRBD2 might be the D (5 bases). The CDR3 covers 14 residues. V was clipped by 2 bases and J by 6 bases, with 11 bases between them. CDR1 and CDR2 (germline): SEHNR, FQNEAQ (reference sequence). CDR3 sequence reads: CASSLSRGANEQFF. The CDR3 region has the DNA TGTGCCAGCAGCTTATCACGGGGAGCCAATGAGCAGTTCTTC.

This sequence joins TRBV20-1 and TRBJ2-1; 8 bases match TRBD2. The CDR3 contains 16 residues. V trimming: 6 bases; J trimming: 9 bases; junction bases outside the gene matches: 19. The V gene's germline CDR1 is DFQATT and CDR2 SNEGSKA (reference sequence). CDR3 nucleotide sequence: TGCAGTGCCATCTTGGGTTGCTCCGGACTAGCTGCTGAGCAGTTCTTC. Its protein product is CSAILGCSGLAAEQFF.

This clone has just a few counts. The sample has other DNA sequences that encode this CDR3 too. V and J are TRBV5-1 and TRBJ1-3; D unresolved. V was clipped by 0 bases and J by 5 bases, with 6 bases between them. There are 13 residues in the CDR3. CDR1 SGHRS and CDR2 YFSETQ come from the germline V gene. The CDR3 protein is CASSLDFRNTIYF. In nucleotides, the CDR3 is TGCGCCAGCAGCTTGGATTTCCGAAACACCATATATTTT.

This clone was picked up many times. The chain is built from TRBV7-2 and TRBJ1-2, with 7 bases that match TRBD1. Germline V gene sequence: CDR1 SGHTA, CDR2 FQGNSA. The CDR3 sequence is 15 residues long. Trimming took 2 bases from V and 4 from J; bases not matched to a gene: 7. The CDR3 is CASSLLEGAGYGYTF. CDR3 sequence (DNA): TGTGCCAGCAGCTTATTAGAGGGGGCGGGCTATGGCTACACCTTC.

This clone qualifies as medium-sized (0.01 to 0.1%). The chain links TRBV6-5 to TRBJ2-1; a possible D gene is TRBD2 (5 bases). Trimming left V 5 bases short and J 9 bases short, with 26 bases between. Germline V gene lookup returns CDR1 MNHEY and CDR2 SVGAGI. This CDR3 has 17 amino acids. The CDR3 protein is CASSPHLAAVKVGEQFF. As DNA, the CDR3 is TGTGCCAGCAGTCCCCATTTAGCAGCGGTAAAAGTTGGTGAGCAGTTCTTC.

This clone was observed a handful of times. This chain uses TRBV28 with TRBJ1-2, with unresolved D. CDR3 size: 12 residues. Germline V gives CDR1 MDHEN, CDR2 SYDVKM. V lost 6 bases and J lost 8, with 13 bases in between. The CDR3 loop is CASRFQEEGYTF. CDR3 nucleotide sequence: TGTGCCAGCAGGTTTCAAGAGGAGGGCTACACCTTC.

This chain links TRBV2 with TRBJ1-6; unclear D gene. The germline gives CDR1 SNHLY, CDR2 FYNNEI. V was cut by 9 bases and J by 6 bases, with 12 bases left in between. This CDR3 is 13 amino acids long. The CDR3 DNA reads TGTGCCAGAAGAGTACAGCCTAATTCACCCCTCCACTTT. This sequence encodes CARRVQPNSPLHF.

This clone has a count of ten or more. The V and J genes are TRBV12-3 or TRBV12-4 and TRBJ2-3, with TRBD2 as a possible D gene (7 bases). There are 18 residues in the CDR3. The V end lost 5 bases, the J end lost 2 bases, and 23 bases lay between the germline ends. CDR3 amino acids: CASSITGGLAANTDTQYF. As DNA, the CDR3 is TGTGCCAGCAGTATAACCGGGGGGCTAGCGGCCAACACAGATACGCAGTATTTT.

This clone was recorded a few times. This chain joins TRBV20-1 and TRBJ1-6; the D is unclear. V shed 0 bases and J shed 9 bases, with 15 bases lying between them. CDR1 and CDR2 (germline): DFQATT, SNEGSKA (reference sequence). The CDR3 has 15 residues. Written as DNA, the CDR3 is TGCAGTGCTAGAGATCAGACGGTGGATAGTTCACCCCTCCACTTT. It yields the protein CSARDQTVDSSPLHF.

This clone occurred many times. The chain combines TRBV10-3 with TRBJ1-2; unclear D gene. Germline CDR1 is ENHRY and CDR2 is SYGVKD. This CDR3 is built from 11 residues. V dropped 6 bases and J dropped 5 bases, with 7 bases sitting between them. The chain's CDR3 is CAIRESYGYTF. CDR3 nucleotides: TGTGCCATCAGAGAAAGTTATGGCTACACCTTC.

Remarks on this clone: This CDR3 fails to terminate in the conserved phenylalanine or tryptophan, so it likely reflects a read error. It is unclear where the CDR3 begins or ends on the DNA, so no DNA is shown, and the CDR3 is as TCRdb lists it. This chain links TRBV28 with TRBJ2-1; the table calls TRBD2, which could not be checked here. The CDR3 numbers 18 amino acids, ends counted. Germline loops: CDR1 MDHEN, CDR2 SYDVKM. CDR3 sequence: CASSLGLAGGPLDNEEFI.

This clone came up many times. This chain joins TRBV18 and TRBJ1-1; the D gene is possibly TRBD1 (6 bases). The CDR3 runs 14 residues. The V end lost 1 base, the J end lost 10 bases, and 16 bases lay between the germline ends. The germline V gene encodes CDR1 KGHSH and CDR2 LQKENI. Written as DNA, the CDR3 is TGTGCCAGCTCACCACGTCAACAGGGTGGTTTAGCTTTCTTT. Its translation is CASSPRQQGGLAFF.